The rows below give T cell receptor beta chains drawn from one sample of a study of blood T cell repertoires in COVID-19. Libraries were prepared by immunoSEQ multiplex PCR; TCRdb keeps only in-frame clonotypes and omits some of them. The sample lists some 220,000 clones, approximately 81% occurring once. Sequenced sample: peripheral blood. The source of these receptors is an elderly woman with active or convalescent COVID-19. The CDR3 runs from the conserved cysteine through the conserved F or W. A D gene is named only where the DNA matches it firmly. Clone size appears in some rows only: once, few, many, or a class for an expanded clone.

CDR3 DNA: TGTGCCAGCAGTTACTCGTCCGGGGGAGGTTCACCCCTCCACTTT; CDR3 protein: CASSYSSGGGSPLHF; J gene: TRBJ1-6; clone size: NA; CDR3 length: 15; V gene: TRBV6-2/TRBV6-3; D gene: NA
CDR3 DNA: TGTGCCAGCTCATTCACACAGAGCACAGATACGCAGTATTTT; CDR3 protein: CASSFTQSTDTQYF; J gene: TRBJ2-3; clone size: NA; CDR3 length: 14; V gene: TRBV18; D gene: NA
CDR3 DNA: TGTGCCAGCTCACCACGGGAGGATCACACTGAAGCTTTCTTT; CDR3 protein: CASSPREDHTEAFF; J gene: TRBJ1-1; clone size: NA; CDR3 length: 14; V gene: TRBV18; D gene: NA
CDR3 DNA: TGCGCCAGCAGCTCGCGGCTAGGCTCAGAGACCCAGTACTTC; CDR3 protein: CASSSRLGSETQYF; J gene: TRBJ2-5; clone size: NA; CDR3 length: 14; V gene: TRBV5-1; D gene: NA
CDR3 DNA: TGTGCCAGCAGTTACGCGGGACAGGTCCATCAGCCCCAGCATTTT; CDR3 protein: CASSYAGQVHQPQHF; J gene: TRBJ1-5; clone size: NA; CDR3 length: 15; V gene: TRBV6-6; D gene: TRBD1
CDR3 DNA: TGTGCCACCAGCAGAGACCGACAGGGCTATGGCTACACCTTC; CDR3 protein: CATSRDRQGYGYTF; J gene: TRBJ1-2; clone size: NA; CDR3 length: 14; V gene: TRBV15; D gene: TRBD1
CDR3 DNA: TGTGCCAGCAGCTTGTTGCTTACGGTGAACACCATATATTTT; CDR3 protein: CASSLLLTVNTIYF; J gene: TRBJ1-3; clone size: NA; CDR3 length: 14; V gene: TRBV5-6; D gene: NA
CDR3 DNA: TGTGCCACCAGCAGAGATTATGCCAGGGGGTCGCGTCAGCCCCAGCATTTT; CDR3 protein: CATSRDYARGSRQPQHF; J gene: TRBJ1-5; clone size: NA; CDR3 length: 17; V gene: TRBV15; D gene: TRBD1
CDR3 DNA: TGTGCCAGCAGCCGAGCGGGGGGAGAGACCCAGTACTTC; CDR3 protein: CASSRAGGETQYF; J gene: TRBJ2-5; clone size: NA; CDR3 length: 13; V gene: TRBV7-3; D gene: TRBD2
CDR3 DNA: TGTGCCAGCAGCTTGGGCAGGGTGGAGACCCAGTACTTC; CDR3 protein: CASSLGRVETQYF; J gene: TRBJ2-5; clone size: NA; CDR3 length: 13; V gene: TRBV5-4; D gene: NA
CDR3 DNA: TGTGCCAGCAGTGTCCCGGACAGGTCTAACTATGGCTACACCTTC; CDR3 protein: CASSVPDRSNYGYTF; J gene: TRBJ1-2; clone size: NA; CDR3 length: 15; V gene: TRBV2; D gene: TRBD1
CDR3 DNA: TGTGCCAGCAGCTTATCTGGTTCGGTCACTGAAGCTTTCTTT; CDR3 protein: CASSLSGSVTEAFF; J gene: TRBJ1-1; clone size: NA; CDR3 length: 14; V gene: TRBV11-2; D gene: NA
CDR3 DNA: TGTGCCAGCGCGGGGGACAACAATGAGCAGTTCTTC; CDR3 protein: CASAGDNNEQFF; J gene: TRBJ2-1; clone size: NA; CDR3 length: 12; V gene: TRBV2; D gene: NA
CDR3 DNA: TGTGCCAGCAGCCTTTCTGGAGGAAACACTGAAGCTTTCTTT; CDR3 protein: CASSLSGGNTEAFF; J gene: TRBJ1-1; clone size: few; CDR3 length: 14; V gene: TRBV7-8; D gene: NA
CDR3 DNA: TGTGCCAGCAGCCAAGGGGGCGGCCCGGCGGGGAGGCGAAACACCATATATTTT; CDR3 protein: CASSQGGGPAGRRNTIYF; J gene: TRBJ1-3; clone size: once; CDR3 length: 18; V gene: TRBV3-1/TRBV3-2; D gene: NA
CDR3 DNA: TGCAGCGTTGCGGGACAGGGTAGCCTAACTGAAGCTTTCTTT; CDR3 protein: CSVAGQGSLTEAFF; J gene: TRBJ1-1; clone size: NA; CDR3 length: 14; V gene: TRBV29-1; D gene: TRBD1
CDR3 DNA: TGTGCCAGTAGTCAAACAGGGTCCAATGAGCAGTTCTTC; CDR3 protein: CASSQTGSNEQFF; J gene: TRBJ2-1; clone size: few; CDR3 length: 13; V gene: TRBV19; D gene: NA
CDR3 DNA: TGCGCCAGCAGCCGAACCGGGACAGGTACTGAGACCCAGTACTTC; CDR3 protein: CASSRTGTGTETQYF; J gene: TRBJ2-5; clone size: NA; CDR3 length: 15; V gene: TRBV5-1; D gene: TRBD1
CDR3 DNA: TGTGCCAGCAGTGATGTGGCAGCGGGGACCTACGAGCAGTACTTC; CDR3 protein: CASSDVAAGTYEQYF; J gene: TRBJ2-7; clone size: NA; CDR3 length: 15; V gene: TRBV25-1; D gene: TRBD2
CDR3 DNA: TGTGCCAGCAGCTTAATGGAGGGCCACGAGCAGTACTTC; CDR3 protein: CASSLMEGHEQYF; J gene: TRBJ2-7; clone size: NA; CDR3 length: 13; V gene: TRBV7-3; D gene: NA
CDR3 DNA: TGTGCCAGCAGCCCCCGCTTCAGGTCGGGGACTAGGTCTGATACGCAGTATTTT; CDR3 protein: CASSPRFRSGTRSDTQYF; J gene: TRBJ2-3; clone size: once; CDR3 length: 18; V gene: TRBV7-2; D gene: TRBD2
CDR3 DNA: TGTGCCACCAGCAGCCTCCGGGACAACTCCTACGAGCAGTACTTC; CDR3 protein: CATSSLRDNSYEQYF; J gene: TRBJ2-7; clone size: NA; CDR3 length: 15; V gene: TRBV15; D gene: NA
CDR3 DNA: TGTGCCAGTAGTGGACAGAACTATGGCTACACCTTC; CDR3 protein: CASSGQNYGYTF; J gene: TRBJ1-2; clone size: NA; CDR3 length: 12; V gene: TRBV19; D gene: NA
CDR3 DNA: TGTGCCAGCAGCTTTGGCGGGGCGGGGCAAGAGACCCAGTACTTC; CDR3 protein: CASSFGGAGQETQYF; J gene: TRBJ2-5; clone size: NA; CDR3 length: 15; V gene: TRBV11-2; D gene: NA
CDR3 DNA: TGTGCCAGCAGTGACCGGGTCCCATCTTTGGTCGGCTATGGCTACACCTTC; CDR3 protein: CASSDRVPSLVGYGYTF; J gene: TRBJ1-2; clone size: NA; CDR3 length: 17; V gene: TRBV6-2/TRBV6-3; D gene: NA
CDR3 DNA: TGTGCCAGCAAAGGACAGGGGGCCGCTCTGGATGAGCAGTTCTTC; CDR3 protein: CASKGQGAALDEQFF; J gene: TRBJ2-1; clone size: NA; CDR3 length: 15; V gene: TRBV2; D gene: TRBD1
CDR3 DNA: TGTGCCAGCAGCTTAGCTCCAACAGGGTCGGGCTCCTACGAGCAGTACTTC; CDR3 protein: CASSLAPTGSGSYEQYF; J gene: TRBJ2-7; clone size: NA; CDR3 length: 17; V gene: TRBV7-6; D gene: NA
CDR3 DNA: TGCGCCAGCAGCTCCTCTATGATGTCCGATACGCAGTATTTT; CDR3 protein: CASSSSMMSDTQYF; J gene: TRBJ2-3; clone size: once; CDR3 length: 14; V gene: TRBV5-1; D gene: NA
CDR3 DNA: TGTGCCATCAGTGAGGTCGGGAGCCCAGGGGAGCAGTACTTC; CDR3 protein: CAISEVGSPGEQYF; J gene: TRBJ2-7; clone size: NA; CDR3 length: 14; V gene: TRBV10-3; D gene: NA
CDR3 DNA: TGCAGCGTTCGGGGAACCAGAGGCACTGAAGCTTTCTTT; CDR3 protein: CSVRGTRGTEAFF; J gene: TRBJ1-1; clone size: NA; CDR3 length: 13; V gene: TRBV29-1; D gene: NA
CDR3 DNA: TGTGCCAGCAGCAGTGAGGGAGTATACACCATATATTTT; CDR3 protein: CASSSEGVYTIYF; J gene: TRBJ1-3; clone size: NA; CDR3 length: 13; V gene: TRBV6-5; D gene: NA
CDR3 DNA: TGTGCCACCAGCCCTAGGACAGGGGGCCGGGGCTACACCTTC; CDR3 protein: CATSPRTGGRGYTF; J gene: TRBJ1-2; clone size: NA; CDR3 length: 14; V gene: TRBV15; D gene: TRBD1
CDR3 DNA: TGCGCCAGCAATAACGCGGGGAGCACAGATACGCAGTATTTT; CDR3 protein: CASNNAGSTDTQYF; J gene: TRBJ2-3; clone size: NA; CDR3 length: 14; V gene: TRBV5-1; D gene: NA
CDR3 DNA: TGTGCCAGCAGCTTAAATCCCGGGAGCGAGCAGTACTTC; CDR3 protein: CASSLNPGSEQYF; J gene: TRBJ2-7; clone size: NA; CDR3 length: 13; V gene: TRBV7-2; D gene: NA
CDR3 DNA: TGTGCGAGTAGTAACTCTCGAGAGACCCAGTACTTC; CDR3 protein: CASSNSRETQYF; J gene: TRBJ2-5; clone size: NA; CDR3 length: 12; V gene: TRBV19; D gene: NA
CDR3 DNA: TGTGCCAGCCGGACGGCAGGGGGCGATCTTAATTCACCCCTCCACTTT; CDR3 protein: CASRTAGGDLNSPLHF; J gene: TRBJ1-6; clone size: NA; CDR3 length: 16; V gene: TRBV4-2; D gene: TRBD1
CDR3 DNA: TGTGCCAGCAGCTTACGGGTGGTGGCTAGAGGAGACAATGAGCAGTTCTTC; CDR3 protein: CASSLRVVARGDNEQFF; J gene: TRBJ2-1; clone size: NA; CDR3 length: 17; V gene: TRBV7-6; D gene: NA
CDR3 DNA: TGCGCCAGCAGCGGGAAGACAGATACTAACTATGGCTACACCTTC; CDR3 protein: CASSGKTDTNYGYTF; J gene: TRBJ1-2; clone size: NA; CDR3 length: 15; V gene: TRBV5-1; D gene: NA
CDR3 DNA: TGTGCCAGCAGCCGTTCCACTAGCAGTTCCTACGAGCAGTACTTC; CDR3 protein: CASSRSTSSSYEQYF; J gene: TRBJ2-7; clone size: NA; CDR3 length: 15; V gene: TRBV11-1; D gene: NA
CDR3 DNA: TGTGCCAGCAGGGACAGGGGGCAAGAGACCCAGTACTTC; CDR3 protein: CASRDRGQETQYF; J gene: TRBJ2-5; clone size: NA; CDR3 length: 13; V gene: TRBV12-3/TRBV12-4; D gene: TRBD1
CDR3 DNA: TGTGCCAGCAGTTATTCCCGTAGCAATCAGCCCCAGCATTTT; CDR3 protein: CASSYSRSNQPQHF; J gene: TRBJ1-5; clone size: NA; CDR3 length: 14; V gene: TRBV6-2/TRBV6-3; D gene: NA
CDR3 DNA: TGTGCCAGCAGCCGGGGGGGCGCACCTAATGAAAAACTGTTTTTT; CDR3 protein: CASSRGGAPNEKLFF; J gene: TRBJ1-4; clone size: NA; CDR3 length: 15; V gene: TRBV3-1/TRBV3-2; D gene: NA
CDR3 DNA: TGCGCCAGCAGCTTGGTCCCGGACAGGGAGGAGCAGTACTTC; CDR3 protein: CASSLVPDREEQYF; J gene: TRBJ2-7; clone size: NA; CDR3 length: 14; V gene: TRBV5-1; D gene: TRBD1
CDR3 DNA: TGTGCCAGTAGTATAGTACCGGGACAGGGAGGTCTCTACGAGCAGTACTTC; CDR3 protein: CASSIVPGQGGLYEQYF; J gene: TRBJ2-7; clone size: NA; CDR3 length: 17; V gene: TRBV19; D gene: TRBD1
CDR3 DNA: TGTGCCAGCAGCCAGTCGACAGGATATTCCTACGAGCAGTACTTC; CDR3 protein: CASSQSTGYSYEQYF; J gene: TRBJ2-7; clone size: NA; CDR3 length: 15; V gene: TRBV3-1/TRBV3-2; D gene: NA
CDR3 DNA: TGTGCCACCCACGGGTTTGGTGAGCAGTTCTTC; CDR3 protein: CATHGFGEQFF; J gene: TRBJ2-1; clone size: once; CDR3 length: 11; V gene: TRBV7-9; D gene: NA
CDR3 DNA: TGTGCCAGCAGCCCAAACAGGGGTAGCTCCTATAATTCACCCCTCCACTTT; CDR3 protein: CASSPNRGSSYNSPLHF; J gene: TRBJ1-6; clone size: NA; CDR3 length: 17; V gene: TRBV2; D gene: TRBD1
CDR3 DNA: TGTGCCAGCAGCCCCCAAACGGTCTATGGCTACACCTTC; CDR3 protein: CASSPQTVYGYTF; J gene: TRBJ1-2; clone size: NA; CDR3 length: 13; V gene: TRBV12-3/TRBV12-4; D gene: NA
CDR3 DNA: TGTGCCTGGAGCCCCCGGGACAGGGGTCGACAGCCCCAGCATTTT; CDR3 protein: CAWSPRDRGRQPQHF; J gene: TRBJ1-5; clone size: NA; CDR3 length: 15; V gene: TRBV30; D gene: TRBD1
CDR3 DNA: TGTGCCAGCAAGTTAGGGGGCCTCGCGAACACCGGGGAGCTGTTTTTT; CDR3 protein: CASKLGGLANTGELFF; J gene: TRBJ2-2; clone size: NA; CDR3 length: 16; V gene: TRBV5-4; D gene: TRBD1
CDR3 DNA: TGTGCCAGCAGCTTTGGAGGGACCTACGAGCAGTACTTC; CDR3 protein: CASSFGGTYEQYF; J gene: TRBJ2-7; clone size: NA; CDR3 length: 13; V gene: TRBV7-9; D gene: NA
CDR3 DNA: TGTGCCAGTAGTATAGAGTACAGGGGGCGCAGCTACACCTTC; CDR3 protein: CASSIEYRGRSYTF; J gene: TRBJ1-2; clone size: NA; CDR3 length: 14; V gene: TRBV19; D gene: TRBD1